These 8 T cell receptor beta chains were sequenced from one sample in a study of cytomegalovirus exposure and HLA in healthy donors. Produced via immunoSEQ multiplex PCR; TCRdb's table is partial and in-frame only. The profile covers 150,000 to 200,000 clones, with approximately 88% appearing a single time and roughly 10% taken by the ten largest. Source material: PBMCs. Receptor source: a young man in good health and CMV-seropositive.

The CDR3 reads CASRPRDRDNEKLFF. CDR3 DNA: TGTGCCAGCAGACCCCGGGACAGGGATAATGAAAAACTGTTTTTT. The chain couples TRBV28 to TRBJ1-4; TRBD1 aligns across 9 bases. Germline trimming cut 6 bases from V and 4 bases from J; bases unmatched to any gene: 6. The CDR3 length is 15 residues. Germline loops: CDR1 MDHEN, CDR2 SYDVKM. The variable domain in full, with the rest retrieved from reference TRBV28 and TRBJ1-4, is DVKVTQSSRYLVKRTGEKVFLECVQDMDHENMFWYRQDPGLGLRLIYFSYDVKMKEKGDIPEGYSVSREKKERFSLILESASTNQTSMYLCASRPRDRDNEKLFFGSGTQLSVL.

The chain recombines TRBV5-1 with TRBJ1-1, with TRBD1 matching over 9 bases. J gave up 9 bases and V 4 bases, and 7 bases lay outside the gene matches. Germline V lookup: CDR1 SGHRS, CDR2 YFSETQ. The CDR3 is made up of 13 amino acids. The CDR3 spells CASSTGTGRQAFF. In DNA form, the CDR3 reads TGCGCCAGCAGCACTGGGACAGGGAGGCAAGCTTTCTTT.

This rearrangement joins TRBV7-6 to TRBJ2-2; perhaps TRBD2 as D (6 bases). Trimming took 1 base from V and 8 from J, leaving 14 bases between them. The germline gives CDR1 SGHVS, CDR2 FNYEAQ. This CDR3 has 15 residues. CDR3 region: CASSLGVRGMGELFF. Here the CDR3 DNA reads TGTGCCAGCAGCTTAGGGGTCCGGGGGATGGGGGAGCTGTTTTTT.

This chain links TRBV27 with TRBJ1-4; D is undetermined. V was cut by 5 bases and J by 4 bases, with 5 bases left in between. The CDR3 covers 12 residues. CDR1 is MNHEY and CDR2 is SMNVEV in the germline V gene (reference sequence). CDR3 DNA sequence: TGTGCCAGCAGTCGGTTTAATGAAAAACTGTTTTTT. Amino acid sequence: CASSRFNEKLFF.

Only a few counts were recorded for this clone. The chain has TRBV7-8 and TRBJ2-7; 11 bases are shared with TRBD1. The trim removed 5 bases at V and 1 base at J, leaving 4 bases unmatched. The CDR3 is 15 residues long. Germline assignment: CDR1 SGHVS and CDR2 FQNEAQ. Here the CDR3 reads CASSRGTGGSYEQYF. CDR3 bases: TGTGCCAGCAGCCGAGGGACAGGGGGATCCTACGAGCAGTACTTC.

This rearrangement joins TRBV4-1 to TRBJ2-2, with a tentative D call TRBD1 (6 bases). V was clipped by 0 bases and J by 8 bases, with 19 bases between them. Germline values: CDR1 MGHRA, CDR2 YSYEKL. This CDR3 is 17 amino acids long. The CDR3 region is CASSQDHTGFGLGELFF. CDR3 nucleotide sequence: TGCGCCAGCAGCCAAGATCACACAGGGTTTGGTTTAGGGGAGCTGTTTTTT.

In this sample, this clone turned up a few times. CDR3 residues: CASSQEGSGLAHYEQYF. The CDR3 DNA is TGTGCCAGCAGCCAGGAGGGTTCGGGACTAGCTCATTACGAGCAGTACTTC. The rearrangement links TRBV4-2 to TRBJ2-7; 9 bases match TRBD2. The CDR3 has 17 residues. Germline loops: CDR1 LGHNA, CDR2 YNFKEQ. Losses at the gene ends were 3 bases for V and 4 bases for J; bases not matched to a gene: 13.

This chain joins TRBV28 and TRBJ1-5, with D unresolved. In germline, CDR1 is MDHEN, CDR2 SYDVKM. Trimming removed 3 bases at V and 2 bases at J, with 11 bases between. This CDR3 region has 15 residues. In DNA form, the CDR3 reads TGTGCCAGCAGTTTGTCGAGTTCCGGCAATCAGCCCCAGCATTTT. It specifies CASSLSSSGNQPQHF.